This is a list of T cell receptor beta chains from one sample in a study of blood T cell repertoires in COVID-19. TCRdb's table, derived via immunoSEQ multiplex PCR, lists solely in-frame clones and lacks some. The sample lists under 200,000 clones; more than 75% were seen once. Sequencing used peripheral blood. The receptors come from a man aged 50 or older who had recovered from COVID-19. Each CDR3 is given with its conserved first and last residue. D genes are given only for firm matches. Rows give clone size only sometimes, using once, few, many, or a class for an expanded clone.

V gene	clone size	CDR3 length	J gene	D gene	CDR3 DNA	CDR3 protein
TRBV18	.	14	TRBJ1-3	.	TGTGCCAGCTCACCACGGGAGCCGTGGGACACCATATATTTT	CASSPREPWDTIYF
TRBV10-3	.	14	TRBJ1-3	.	TGTGCCATCAGTACAGGGTCCTTCGGAAACACCATATATTTT	CAISTGSFGNTIYF
TRBV3-1/TRBV3-2	.	16	TRBJ2-2	.	TGTGCCAGCAGCCCTCTAGGGAGCTCGGACACCGGGGAGCTGTTTTTT	CASSPLGSSDTGELFF
TRBV19	once	13	TRBJ1-4	TRBD1	TGTGCCAGTAGTATGAGGACAGGCGAAAAACTGTTTTTT	CASSMRTGEKLFF
TRBV27	.	15	TRBJ2-3	.	TGTGCCAGCAGTTCCCACACCTCTAGCACAGATACGCAGTATTTT	CASSSHTSSTDTQYF
TRBV3-1/TRBV3-2	.	13	TRBJ1-5	.	TGTGCCAGCAGCCAAGTTCAGGGGATGCCCCAGCATTTT	CASSQVQGMPQHF
TRBV7-9	.	11	TRBJ1-6	.	TGTGCTGGGGGGGCACATTCACCCCTCCACTTT	CAGGAHSPLHF
TRBV27	.	15	TRBJ1-3	.	TGTGCCAGCAGTTTATATTCAGGGGCTGGAAACACCATATATTTT	CASSLYSGAGNTIYF
TRBV7-2	.	16	TRBJ1-4	TRBD1	TGTGCCAGCAGCCAAGCACCGGGACAGACTAATGAAAAACTGTTTTTT	CASSQAPGQTNEKLFF
TRBV11-2	.	15	TRBJ2-1	TRBD1	TGTGCCAGCAGCGACACCGGGACAGGTAGATATAAGCAGTTCTTC	CASSDTGTGRYKQFF
TRBV27	.	14	TRBJ1-2	.	TGTGCCAGCAGGGGCCAGGGCCCACCAAGTGGCTACACCTTC	CASRGQGPPSGYTF
TRBV28	.	16	TRBJ1-5	TRBD1	TGTGCCAGCAGTTCCTTGCTACAGGGGAGGAATCAGCCCCAGCATTTT	CASSSLLQGRNQPQHF
TRBV10-2	.	15	TRBJ2-7	TRBD2	TGCGCCAGCAGTGAACCGACTAGCGGGGCCTACGAGCAGTACTTC	CASSEPTSGAYEQYF
TRBV27	.	17	TRBJ1-5	.	TGTGCCAGCAGTCCAAAGCCAACAGGGAATATATATCAGCCCCAGCATTTT	CASSPKPTGNIYQPQHF
TRBV27	.	14	TRBJ1-5	.	TGTGCCAGCAGTTTACAGGGGCAGGGGCAGCCCCAGCATTTT	CASSLQGQGQPQHF
TRBV24-1	.	17	TRBJ2-2	.	TGTGCCACCAGTGATTTATCGGCAGGGGTGAACACCGGGGAGCTGTTTTTT	CATSDLSAGVNTGELFF
TRBV19	once	14	TRBJ1-1	TRBD1	TGTGCCAGTAGTTCTACAGGGGGAGGAACTGAAGCTTTCTTT	CASSSTGGGTEAFF
TRBV6-1	.	13	TRBJ2-1	TRBD2	TGTGCCAGCAGTGATAGCGGGAGGATTGAGCAGTTCTTC	CASSDSGRIEQFF
TRBV15	.	16	TRBJ2-7	TRBD1	TGTGCCACCAGCAGGGCGGACAGGGTAGTCTCCTACGAGCAGTACTTC	CATSRADRVVSYEQYF
TRBV28	.	13	TRBJ2-7	.	TGTGCCAGCAGTATGGACGGGAGCTACGAGCAGTACTTC	CASSMDGSYEQYF
TRBV6-4	.	15	TRBJ2-3	.	TGTGCCAGCAGTGAGGACCTAGCTGGCACAGATACGCAGTATTTT	CASSEDLAGTDTQYF
TRBV30	.	15	TRBJ1-2	TRBD1	TGTGCCTGGAGACTCCCGGGACAGGGAGGTGGGGGCTACACCTTC	CAWRLPGQGGGGYTF
TRBV6-1	.	14	TRBJ1-2	TRBD1	TGTGCCAGCAGCACAGGGACAGGGAACTATGGCTACACCTTC	CASSTGTGNYGYTF
TRBV9	.	14	TRBJ2-7	TRBD2	TGTGCCAGCAGCGTCGGGACTAGCCCCTACGAGCAGTACTTC	CASSVGTSPYEQYF
TRBV7-2	.	14	TRBJ2-1	TRBD2	TGTGCCAGCAGTAGTAGCGGGGGGGCCAGTGAGCAGTTCTTC	CASSSSGGASEQFF
TRBV7-3	.	13	TRBJ1-1	.	TGTGCCAGCAGCTTGGGGGCCCAGACTGAAGCTTTCTTT	CASSLGAQTEAFF
TRBV25-1	once	14	TRBJ2-7	TRBD1	TGTGCCAGCAGTGAAGTCGGGACAGGGGGCGAGCAGTACTTC	CASSEVGTGGEQYF
TRBV28	.	15	TRBJ1-2	TRBD1	TGTGCCAGCAGCCGCACCAGGGGGCGCGGCTATGGCTACACCTTC	CASSRTRGRGYGYTF
TRBV5-6	.	15	TRBJ2-7	TRBD2	TGTGCCAGCAGCTTGGAGGGGACTAGCGGTGACGAGCAGTACTTC	CASSLEGTSGDEQYF
TRBV24-1	.	17	TRBJ2-5	TRBD1	TGTGCCACCAGTGGCGGGGCGGGACAGGGTAGTGTAGAGACCCAGTACTTC	CATSGGAGQGSVETQYF
TRBV7-9	.	13	TRBJ1-1	.	TGTGCCAGCAGCTTAGTGGGCCTCTCTGAAGCTTTCTTT	CASSLVGLSEAFF
TRBV12-3/TRBV12-4	.	13	TRBJ1-5	TRBD1	TGTGCCAGCAGGAAGCAGGGGGGTCAGCCCCAGCATTTT	CASRKQGGQPQHF
TRBV3-1/TRBV3-2	.	17	TRBJ2-3	TRBD2	TGTGCCAGCAGCCACCAAGGCTGCGGGGGGAGGACAGATACGCAGTATTTT	CASSHQGCGGRTDTQYF
TRBV18	.	17	TRBJ2-6	.	TGTGCCAGCTCACCCCTCGGACTGAGCTCTGGGGCCAACGTCCTGACTTTC	CASSPLGLSSGANVLTF
TRBV5-1	.	15	TRBJ2-7	TRBD1	TGCGCCAGCAGCCCACGTGGGACAGGGGTGCACGAGCAGTACTTC	CASSPRGTGVHEQYF
TRBV10-1	once	16	TRBJ2-1	TRBD2	TGCGCCAGCAGTGAGTCTGGGCGGGGGGCGTCGGGTGAGCAGTTCTTC	CASSESGRGASGEQFF
TRBV4-1	once	16	TRBJ2-7	.	TGCGCCAGCAGCCCACTGCGGAGCAGCACCTCCTACGAGCAGTACTTC	CASSPLRSSTSYEQYF